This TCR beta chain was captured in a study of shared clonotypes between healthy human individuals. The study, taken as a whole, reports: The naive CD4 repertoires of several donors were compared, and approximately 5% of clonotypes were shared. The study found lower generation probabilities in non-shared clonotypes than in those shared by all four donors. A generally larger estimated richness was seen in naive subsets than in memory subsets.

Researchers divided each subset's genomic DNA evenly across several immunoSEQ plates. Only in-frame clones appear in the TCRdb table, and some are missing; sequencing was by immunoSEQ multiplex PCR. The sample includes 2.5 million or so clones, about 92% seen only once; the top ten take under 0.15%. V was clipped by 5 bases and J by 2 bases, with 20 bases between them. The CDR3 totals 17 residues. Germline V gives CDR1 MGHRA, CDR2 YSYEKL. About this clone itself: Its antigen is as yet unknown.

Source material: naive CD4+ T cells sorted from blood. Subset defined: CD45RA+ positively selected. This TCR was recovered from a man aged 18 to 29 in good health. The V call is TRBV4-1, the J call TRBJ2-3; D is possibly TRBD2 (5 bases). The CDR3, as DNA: TGCGCCAGCAGCACGCGGACTTCCCCCGTACTCACAGATACGCAGTATTTT. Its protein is CASSTRTSPVLTDTQYF.